This is a list of T cell receptor beta chains from one sample in a study of T-cell memory formation after mild COVID-19. TCRdb itself ran the 5' RACE reads through MiXCR, one entry per CDR3 protein. Of about 140,000 distinct CDR3 sequences in the sample, about 14% are singletons; the top ten hold 13% to 15%. Specimen: PBMCs or a T cell subset sorted from them (not recorded which). Receptors originate from an adult woman who had mild COVID-19 (a few samples of this study predate the infection). Cell type and time point are not known. Both conserved end residues are part of each CDR3. The D gene is left open where the match is weak. Rows give clone size only sometimes, using once, few, many, or a class for an expanded clone.

j_call d_call v_call clone_size cdr3_nt cdr3_aa
TRBJ2-7 - TRBV4-1 few TGCGCCAGCAGCCAGAACCCCGGGACCTACGAGCAGTACTTC CASSQNPGTYEQYF
TRBJ2-1 - TRBV11-1 - TGTGCCAGCAGCTCCCAGGACTGGAACCAGTTCTTC CASSSQDWNQFF
TRBJ1-1 - TRBV3-1 - TGTGCCAGCAGCCAAGGGTACACAAACACTGAAGCTTTCTTT CASSQGYTNTEAFF
TRBJ2-1 TRBD2 TRBV24-1 few TGTGCCACCAGAGATAGCGGGGGCTCCTACAATGAGCAGTTCTTC CATRDSGGSYNEQFF
TRBJ2-2 - TRBV24-1 few TGTGCCACCAGTGGTTGGAACACCGGGGAGCTGTTTTTT CATSGWNTGELFF
TRBJ2-1 TRBD2 TRBV27 many TGTGCCAGCAGCCCGATTCAGCGGGGACACAATGAGCAGTTCTTC CASSPIQRGHNEQFF
TRBJ2-1 TRBD1 TRBV6-2/TRBV6-3 many TGTGCCAGCAGCCCGCCGGGACAGGGGAGGGAGCAGTTCTTC CASSPPGQGREQFF
TRBJ1-2 - TRBV5-1 - TGCGCCAGCAGCTCAGGGGCCGCCGAAAACTATGGCTACACCTTC CASSSGAAENYGYTF
TRBJ2-1 TRBD1 TRBV5-1 - TGCGCCAGCAGCCCCGCGACAGGGAGCTCCTACAATGAGCAGTTCTTC CASSPATGSSYNEQFF
TRBJ1-5 - TRBV5-1 - TGCGCCAGCAGCGTCGGATCCACGCATTTT CASSVGSTHF
TRBJ2-2 - TRBV4-3 - TGCGCCAGCAGCCAAGAGGCGGCGGAGAACACCGGGGAGCTGTTTTTT CASSQEAAENTGELFF
TRBJ2-2 - TRBV5-1 many TGCGCCAGCAGCGACCTCCTCCGGGACCAGGACTTAACCGGGGAGCTGTTTTTT CASSDLLRDQDLTGELFF
TRBJ2-5 TRBD2 TRBV4-2 - TGTGCCAGCAGCCGATATGGGACTAGCGGGGACCCTGGGACCCAGTACTTC CASSRYGTSGDPGTQYF
TRBJ1-5 - TRBV19 - TGTGCCAGTAGTATATGGGGAGGGGGTAGCAATCAGCCCCAGCATTTT CASSIWGGGSNQPQHF
TRBJ2-3 TRBD2 TRBV30 few TGTGCCTGGACCACGGGACTAGCGGGAGCTGGAGATACGCAGTATTTT CAWTTGLAGAGDTQYF
TRBJ2-7 - TRBV5-1 many TGCGCCAGCAGCTTGGGTAGCGGTTCCTACGAGCAGTACTTC CASSLGSGSYEQYF
TRBJ2-2 - TRBV10-3 - TGTGCCATCAGTGAGTCGGCGAGAACCGGGGAGCTGTTTTTT CAISESARTGELFF
TRBJ2-7 - TRBV5-4 - TGTGCCAGCAGCTGGAGTGGGGGGCCCTACGAGCAGTACTTC CASSWSGGPYEQYF
TRBJ2-2 - TRBV9 few TGTGCCAGCAGCGTTTCTTGGACATCGAACACCGGGGAGCTGTTTTTT CASSVSWTSNTGELFF
TRBJ2-7 TRBD2 TRBV20-1 - TGCAGTGCTAGAGACGCAGGTCGACTAGCGGGCCGACCTTCCTACGAGCAGTACTTC CSARDAGRLAGRPSYEQYF
TRBJ1-1 - TRBV6-4 few TGTGCCAGCAGTTCCCAGGGCGTGGGCACTGAAGCTTTCTTT CASSSQGVGTEAFF
TRBJ2-2 - TRBV7-8 - TGTGCCAGCAGCCCGGAAGCCCAGACGACGTACACCGGGGAGCTGTTTTTT CASSPEAQTTYTGELFF
TRBJ2-7 - TRBV10-3 - TGTGCCATCGCAGAATCAACGAGGATTTGCGAGCAGTACTTC CAIAESTRICEQYF
TRBJ1-2 - TRBV6-2/TRBV6-3 few TGTGCCAGCGCATCCTCGGACAGCCTCGGCTACACCTTC CASASSDSLGYTF
TRBJ2-1 - TRBV7-3 few TGTGCCAGCAGCTTAAGGGACGGGCATGGCGAGCAGTTCTTC CASSLRDGHGEQFF
TRBJ2-7 TRBD1 TRBV7-8 - TGTGCCAGCAGCATCATGACAGGGGGCTCCTACGAGCAGTACTTC CASSIMTGGSYEQYF
TRBJ1-1 - TRBV4-3 - TGCGCCAGCAGCCAAGGAACGGGGATTAACACTGAAGCTTTCTTT CASSQGTGINTEAFF
TRBJ1-2 - TRBV6-5 few TGTGCCAGCAGTTATGCAGGGTACTATGGCTACACCTTC CASSYAGYYGYTF
TRBJ2-5 - TRBV7-2 few TGTGCCAGCAGCCGAGCAGGGGTCACAGAGACCCAGTACTTC CASSRAGVTETQYF
TRBJ2-7 TRBD2 TRBV30 few TGTGCCTGGACTAGCGGGATCCCCTCCTACGAGCAGTACTTC CAWTSGIPSYEQYF
TRBJ2-7 - TRBV12-3/TRBV12-4 - TGTGCCAGCAGTTCCCCCCCCGCGAGTCGATACGAGCAGTACTTC CASSSPPASRYEQYF
TRBJ2-5 TRBD2 TRBV5-1 few TGCGCCAGCAGGACGTCGACTAGCGGGGTTCACGAGACCCAGTACTTC CASRTSTSGVHETQYF
TRBJ2-1 TRBD2 TRBV24-1 - TGTGCCACCAGTGATTTGCCCTCTGGGGGGGACAATGAGCAGTTCTTC CATSDLPSGGDNEQFF
TRBJ2-7 - TRBV5-1 few TGCGCCAGCAGCTTGGACCCACCGGGGAGGGGGCTTCCCTACGAGCAGTACTTC CASSLDPPGRGLPYEQYF
TRBJ1-5 - TRBV4-2 - TGTGCCAGCAGCCACCAGGATCATAGCAATCAGCCCCAGCATTTT CASSHQDHSNQPQHF
TRBJ2-7 TRBD2 TRBV29-1 - TGCAGCGTTGCCCTAGCGGGAGATTTCTACGAGCAGTACTTC CSVALAGDFYEQYF
TRBJ1-5 TRBD1 TRBV29-1 many TGCAGCGTTGAAGGACAGGGAGGGAATCAGCCCCAGCATTTT CSVEGQGGNQPQHF
TRBJ2-2 - TRBV7-8 - TGTGCCAGCAGCTTTGTTGTAGGGACCTCGAACACCGGGGAGCTGTTTTTT CASSFVVGTSNTGELFF
TRBJ1-1 TRBD1 TRBV5-1 - TGCGCCAGCAGCCTGCGTTCCGGGACAGACACTGAAGCTTTCTTT CASSLRSGTDTEAFF
TRBJ2-7 - TRBV20-1 - TGCAGTGCCCCCGGATACGGACTTCGTGGCTACGAGCAGTACTTC CSAPGYGLRGYEQYF
TRBJ2-7 TRBD1 TRBV3-1 - TGTGCCAGTAAGCCCGGCGGGACAGGGGAGAATTCCTACGAGCAGTACTTC CASKPGGTGENSYEQYF